This note documents a single T cell receptor (beta chain) sequence. What it recognizes is unknown. Using immunoSEQ multiplex PCR, the repertoire was profiled, and TCRdb retains in-frame clones only, with some absent. The data contain approximately 30,000 clones, 70% to 85% of them seen just once; the ten biggest clones take up more than 2%. The CDR3 runs 13 residues. Looked up from germline, CDR1 is SGHTA and CDR2 is FQGNSA. V lost 5 bases to trimming and J lost 5 bases, with 12 bases between them. This record belongs to a study of Tregs in tolerant kidney transplant recipients. The chain joins TRBV7-2 to TRBJ2-5; D is possibly TRBD2 (5 bases). The sequence derives from a human donor in good health. The sample consisted of Tregs from blood cultured with allogeneic cells. CDR3 in amino acids: CASSRRGWETQYF. The DNA of the CDR3 is TGTGCCAGCAGCCGACGAGGGTGGGAGACCCAGTACTTC.